The next 9 T cell receptor beta chains were all read from a single sample in a study of shared clonotypes between healthy human individuals. Sequencing used immunoSEQ multiplex PCR; TCRdb keeps in-frame clones, though not all of them. In the table there are about 2 million clones, 95% of which are singletons. The sample taken for sequencing was naive CD4+ T cells sorted from blood. Described subset: CD45RA+ positively selected. These receptors were obtained from a man in his late teens or twenties in good health.

This clone occurred once. V usage is TRBV7-3 and J usage is TRBJ2-3; D unclear. V dropped 1 base and J dropped 1 base, with 6 bases sitting between them. The CDR3 runs to 14 residues. Germline V lookup: CDR1 SGHTA, CDR2 FQGTGA. CDR3 in DNA: TGTGCCAGCAGCTTAAAGATCGGCACAGATACGCAGTATTTT. Translation gives CASSLKIGTDTQYF.

The rearrangement joins TRBV6-6 to TRBJ2-7; a weak D match, TRBD1 (6 bases). Germline V gene lookup returns CDR1 MNHNY and CDR2 SVGAGI (reference sequence). CDR3 length equals 15 residues. V was pared by 0 bases and J by 3 bases, with 12 bases between. The CDR3, as DNA: TGTGCCAGCAGTTACTCGTGGGGGCCCGGCTACGAGCAGTACTTC. It yields the protein CASSYSWGPGYEQYF.

The rearrangement links TRBV28 to TRBJ1-2; no firm D call. This CDR3 contains 13 residues. V was trimmed by 4 bases and J by 6 bases, leaving 12 bases between them. The germline V gene has CDR1 MDHEN and CDR2 SYDVKM. The CDR3 loop is CASSWPGMDGYTF. CDR3 in DNA: TGTGCCAGCAGTTGGCCGGGGATGGATGGCTACACCTTC.

The chain links TRBV9 to TRBJ2-7; D is perhaps TRBD2 (6 bases). Trimming left V 0 bases short and J 2 bases short, with 12 bases between. The CDR3 loop spans 15 amino acids. The germline gives CDR1 SGDLS, CDR2 YYNGEE. The CDR3 loop reads CASSVGDLKTYEQYF. CDR3 bases: TGTGCCAGCAGCGTAGGGGACTTGAAAACCTACGAGCAGTACTTC. The variable domain in full, with the rest retrieved from reference TRBV9 and TRBJ2-7, is DSGVTQTPKHLITATGQRVTLRCSPRSGDLSVYWYQQSLDQGLQFLIQYYNGEERAKGNILERFSAQQFPDLHSELNLSSLELGDSALYFCASSVGDLKTYEQYFGPGTRLTVT.

This clone was observed a few times. V is TRBV30 and J is TRBJ2-5, with D perhaps matching TRBD1 or TRBD2 (5 bases each). This CDR3 comprises 14 residues. Trimming removed 2 bases at V and 4 bases at J, with 14 bases between. Germline V gives CDR1 GTSNPN, CDR2 SVGIG (reference sequence). The DNA of the CDR3 is TGTGCCTGGAGTCAACGGGCCGGGGCAGAGACCCAGTACTTC. Translation: CAWSQRAGAETQYF.

This chain joins TRBV7-2 and TRBJ2-2, with D maybe TRBD1 (6 bases). CDR3 length: 18 amino acids. Germline assignment: CDR1 SGHTA and CDR2 FQGNSA. V lost 5 bases, J lost 2 bases, and 21 bases lay in between. CDR3 DNA sequence: TGTGCCAGCAGCCGAATTCCTTTACAGGGCACAAACACCGGGGAGCTGTTTTTT. Translating it yields CASSRIPLQGTNTGELFF.

The chain recombines TRBV25-1 with TRBJ1-1; the D gene is possibly TRBD1 (5 bases). The CDR3 loop spans 14 amino acids. V lost 7 bases to trimming and J lost 0 bases, with 12 bases between them. Per the germline V gene, CDR1 is MGHDK and CDR2 is SYGVNS. Written as DNA, the CDR3 is TGTGCCAGCACCAGGGACGGATTGAACACTGAAGCTTTCTTT. This gives the protein CASTRDGLNTEAFF.

The V call is TRBV5-6, the J call TRBJ2-7, with D possibly matching TRBD1 (6 bases). CDR3 length: 13 residues. The ends were cut back, 8 bases at V and 3 bases at J, with 15 bases in the middle. Germline values: CDR1 SGHDT, CDR2 YYEEEE. The CDR3 nucleotides read TGTGCCAGTCTCCACAGGGCGGACTACGAGCAGTACTTC. This translates into CASLHRADYEQYF. Looking up the rest from reference TRBV5-6 and TRBJ2-7 gives the full variable domain: DAGVTQSPTHLIKTRGQQVTLRCSPKSGHDTVSWYQQALGQGPQFIFQYYEEEERQRGNFPDRFSGHQFPNYSSELNVNALLLGDSALYLCASLHRADYEQYFGPGTRLTVT.

This clone has a single count. The chain combines TRBV15 with TRBJ2-3; D remains unclear. The CDR3 contains 11 residues. Germline lookup yields CDR1 LNHNV and CDR2 YYDKDF (reference sequence). Trimming took 8 bases from V and 1 from J, leaving 4 bases between them. CDR3: CATGRTDTQYF. CDR3 DNA sequence: TGTGCCACCGGTCGCACAGATACGCAGTATTTT.